These 24 T cell receptor beta chains were all obtained from the same sample, sequenced in a study of identical twins. TCRdb reprocessed the 5' RACE reads via MiXCR and lists one record per CDR3 protein. The table shows around 240,000 distinct CDR3 sequences, with around 7% occurring only once. These same records also appear under a second study, on yellow fever vaccine responses in identical twins.

The material sequenced was memory (CD45RO+) T cells sorted from blood. These receptors came from a woman aged 18-29 years in good health.

This clonotype was seen more than once but under ten times. This chain connects TRBV25-1 to TRBJ1-1; tentatively, D is TRBD1 (5 bases). Trimming removed 10 bases from V and 3 bases from J, with 18 bases in between. Germline CDR1 MGHDK, CDR2 SYGVNS. CDR3 length equals 14 residues. CDR3 loop: CATQSPGGYTEAFF. The CDR3 bases are TGTGCCACCCAGTCCCCGGGGGGTTACACTGAAGCTTTCTTT.

This chain joins TRBV4-2 and TRBJ1-4; 7 nucleotides align to TRBD1. Germline V gene sequence: CDR1 LGHNA, CDR2 YNFKEQ. The CDR3 loop spans 16 amino acids. The trim removed 5 bases at V and 5 bases at J, leaving 11 bases unmatched. The CDR3 bases are TGTGCCAGCAGCACTGAAGGGGGCGTCCCCAATGAAAAACTGTTTTTT. Its translation: CASSTEGGVPNEKLFF.

The genes are TRBV4-1 and TRBJ1-4, with unresolved D. This CDR3 comprises 14 residues. Germline V gene lookup returns CDR1 MGHRA and CDR2 YSYEKL. V dropped 4 bases and J dropped 7 bases, with 13 bases sitting between them. In DNA form, the CDR3 reads TGCGCCAGCAGCCTCAGTTTCGGGAGTGAAAAACTGTTTTTT. Translated: CASSLSFGSEKLFF.

This clonotype turned up a few times. This chain connects TRBV29-1 to TRBJ2-1; TRBD2 aligns across 7 bases. The ends lost 4 bases at V and 5 bases at J; junction bases unmatched: 11. The CDR3 totals 15 residues. Germline V gives CDR1 SQVTM, CDR2 ANQGSEA. CDR3 protein: CSVGPTGTTNNEQFF. The CDR3 bases are TGCAGCGTTGGGCCGACTGGGACTACAAACAATGAGCAGTTCTTC.

This clonotype was observed at least ten times. The chain couples TRBV6-1 to TRBJ1-1; a possible D gene is TRBD1 (5 bases). Germline-derived CDR1 and CDR2 are MNHNS and SASEGT. This CDR3 region has 15 residues. V lost 0 bases to trimming and J lost 5 bases, with 13 bases between them. The CDR3 DNA reads TGTGCCAGCAGTGAAGCTGGGGGGGGTCGGACTGAAGCTTTCTTT. Protein: CASSEAGGGRTEAFF.

The rearrangement links TRBV7-9 to TRBJ1-3; 7 bases align to TRBD1. J was trimmed by 4 bases and V by 8 bases; bases with no gene match: 5. This CDR3 has 13 amino acids. Looked up from germline, CDR1 is SEHNR and CDR2 is FQNEAQ (reference sequence). CDR3: CASRTGAGNTIYF. The CDR3 DNA reads as TGTGCCAGCCGTACAGGGGCAGGAAACACCATATATTTT.

This clonotype came up a few times. In DNA, the CDR3 is TGCGCCAGCAGCTCTGCCGCCTCGAGGAGCAATGAGCAGTTCTTC. Encoded protein: CASSSAASRSNEQFF. The V call is TRBV5-1, the J call TRBJ2-1, with D uncertain. The germline V gene encodes CDR1 SGHRS and CDR2 YFSETQ. The V and J ends lost 3 bases and 6 bases respectively, with 16 bases between them. This CDR3 has 15 amino acids. Looking up the rest from reference TRBV5-1 and TRBJ2-1 gives the full variable domain: KAGVTQTPRYLIKTRGQQVTLSCSPISGHRSVSWYQQTPGQGLQFLFEYFSETQRNKGNFPGRFSGRQFSNSRSEMNVSTLELGDSALYLCASSSAASRSNEQFFGPGTRLTVL.

This clonotype turned up a few times. The rearrangement uses TRBV3-1 and TRBJ2-2, with D perhaps matching TRBD2 (6 bases). CDR1 and CDR2 (germline): LGHDT, YNNKEL (reference sequence). CDR3 length: 15 amino acids. Trimming took 0 bases from V and 6 from J, leaving 11 bases between them. The CDR3 sequence is CASSQDTLAPGELFF. The CDR3 region has the DNA TGTGCCAGCAGCCAAGATACCCTAGCGCCCGGGGAGCTGTTTTTT.

A few counts support this clonotype. CDR3 bases: TGTGCCAGCAGCTTACGGGACAGGGGAAACACCATATATTTT. The encoded protein is CASSLRDRGNTIYF. This sequence joins TRBV7-2 and TRBJ1-3; TRBD1 aligns across 8 bases. The CDR3 runs to 14 residues. J lost 4 bases, V lost 2 bases, and 1 base had no gene match. The V gene's germline CDR1 is SGHTA and CDR2 FQGNSA.

In this sample, this clonotype turned up many times. This rearrangement joins TRBV20-1 to TRBJ2-7, with 10 bases aligning to TRBD2. The CDR3 is 15 residues long. Germline V gene data show CDR1 as DFQATT and CDR2 as SNEGSKA (reference sequence). V was clipped by 2 bases and J by 6 bases; unmatched bases: 10. CDR3 region: CSARLAGATLSEQYF. The DNA of the CDR3 is TGCAGTGCTAGACTAGCGGGAGCCACGTTAAGCGAGCAGTACTTC.

This clonotype was counted a few times. The chain links TRBV5-1 to TRBJ2-3; D remains unclear. CDR3 size: 14 residues. Trimming cost V 2 bases and J 0 bases, with 7 bases left between them. Germline V CDR1 and CDR2: SGHRS, YFSETQ. The CDR3 loop reads CASSFGSSTDTQYF. The CDR3 region has the DNA TGCGCCAGCAGCTTCGGGTCCAGCACAGATACGCAGTATTTT.

This clonotype showed up just a few times. The gene calls are TRBV19 and TRBJ1-5; D unclear. This CDR3 region has 13 residues. Germline CDR1 reads LNHDA; CDR2 reads SQIVND (reference sequence). V was pared by 6 bases and J by 7 bases, with 13 bases between. As DNA, the CDR3 is TGTGCCAGTAGCCAAGTGGGTGTACAGCCCCAGCATTTT. This gives the protein CASSQVGVQPQHF.

The table lists this clonotype with a few counts. CDR3 DNA: TGTGCCAGCAGTTTGGCGGGACAGGGGGAGGGCTACACCTTC. Translating it yields CASSLAGQGEGYTF. This chain uses TRBV12-3 or TRBV12-4 with TRBJ1-2, with 11 bases fitting TRBD1. CDR3 length: 14 residues. Germline trimming cut 3 bases from V and 8 bases from J; bases unmatched to any gene: 5.

This clonotype has at least ten counts. The genes are TRBV7-2 and TRBJ1-5; D unresolved. The V end lost 2 bases, the J end lost 5 bases, and 10 bases lay between the germline ends. CDR1 is SGHTA, CDR2 FQGNSA, per germline. The CDR3 is made up of 14 amino acids. As DNA, the CDR3 is TGTGCCAGCAGCTTAAAATCCAGCGATCAGCCCCAGCATTTT. Its protein product is CASSLKSSDQPQHF.

This clonotype was seen many times. The chain is built from TRBV4-1 and TRBJ2-1; D not resolved. V lost 1 base, J lost 5 bases, and 6 bases lay in between. Per the germline V gene, CDR1 is MGHRA and CDR2 is YSYEKL. The CDR3 is 13 amino acids. CDR3 residues: CASSQGRNNEQFF. The CDR3 nucleotides read TGCGCCAGCAGCCAAGGGCGAAACAATGAGCAGTTCTTC.

This clonotype was seen at least ten times. The chain combines TRBV7-7 with TRBJ2-7, with 7 bases that match TRBD2. The CDR3 sequence is 14 residues long. V lost 5 bases and J lost 5; bases outside the gene matches: 9. Germline V gene lookup returns CDR1 SSHAT and CDR2 FNYEAQ (reference sequence). CDR3 DNA sequence: TGTGCCAGCAGCCTCCCGGGGAGGGTAAACGAGCAGTACTTC. The encoded protein is CASSLPGRVNEQYF.

A few counts support this clonotype. The chain's CDR3 is CASSGTEAGELFF. As DNA, the CDR3 is TGTGCCAGCAGTGGCACAGAGGCCGGGGAGCTGTTTTTT. J is TRBJ2-2 and V is TRBV6-1; D unresolved. Looked up from germline, CDR1 is MNHNS and CDR2 is SASEGT. CDR3 length: 13 residues. V lost 4 bases to trimming and J lost 6 bases, with 9 bases between them.

This clonotype was picked up many times. The V call is TRBV20-1, the J call TRBJ2-3; no reliable D call. In germline, CDR1 is DFQATT, CDR2 SNEGSKA (reference sequence). The V gene lost 2 bases and the J gene lost 0 bases, with 15 bases spanning the gap. The CDR3 sequence is 16 residues long. CDR3 nucleotides: TGCAGTGCTAGAAACGCCCGGGCGGTAAGCACAGATACGCAGTATTTT. As protein: CSARNARAVSTDTQYF.

The V and J genes are TRBV7-2 and TRBJ2-2; 9 nucleotides agree with TRBD1. CDR1 and CDR2 (germline): SGHTA, FQGNSA. J lost 5 bases, V lost 5 bases, and 9 bases had no gene match. The CDR3 spans 16 residues. The CDR3: CASSPQGQGSTGELFF. As DNA, the CDR3 is TGTGCCAGCAGCCCCCAGGGACAGGGTAGTACCGGGGAGCTGTTTTTT.

This clonotype was counted between two and nine times. The V gene is TRBV11-2, the J gene TRBJ2-2; 9 bases map to TRBD1. From germline, CDR1 is SGHAT and CDR2 FQNNGV. With 5 bases clipped from V and 4 bases from J, the junction kept 5 bases outside the gene matches. The length of the CDR3 is 15 residues. CDR3 DNA: TGTGCCAGCAGCGCCCGACAGGGGGGCACCGGGGAGCTGTTTTTT. Its translation is CASSARQGGTGELFF.

J is TRBJ1-4 and V is TRBV15; unclear D gene. Deletions cut 1 base from V and 5 bases from J, with 14 bases between. CDR1 is LNHNV and CDR2 is YYDKDF in the germline V gene (reference sequence). CDR3 length: 16 amino acids. In DNA form, the CDR3 reads TGTGCCACCAGCAGAGGTCTAAGGAAAGGGAATGAAAAACTGTTTTTT. The encoded protein is CATSRGLRKGNEKLFF.

This clonotype was seen at least ten times. The V gene is TRBV5-1, the J gene TRBJ2-7; weak D call: TRBD2 (5 bases). The CDR3 runs to 14 residues. Per the germline V gene, CDR1 is SGHRS and CDR2 is YFSETQ. Trimming took 3 bases from V and 6 from J, leaving 16 bases between them. The CDR3 coding sequence is TGCGCCAGCAGCTCGACCGACCTTAGCGTCGAGCAGTACTTC. Protein sequence: CASSSTDLSVEQYF.

This clonotype was counted a few times. CDR3 in amino acids: CASSSSGTDPYGYTF. The CDR3 region has the DNA TGTGCCAGCAGCTCCTCCGGGACAGACCCCTATGGCTACACCTTC. The rearrangement uses TRBV7-2 and TRBJ1-2; 7 bases map to TRBD1. CDR3 size: 15 residues. V trimming: 4 bases; J trimming: 4 bases; junction bases outside the gene matches: 9. Germline-derived CDR1 and CDR2 are SGHTA and FQGNSA.

V usage is TRBV19 and J usage is TRBJ1-1, with D tentatively TRBD1 (5 bases). Trimming pared 7 bases from V and 4 bases from J, leaving 16 bases between. CDR3 length equals 14 residues. From germline, CDR1 is LNHDA and CDR2 SQIVND (reference sequence). DNA for the CDR3: TGTGCCAGTACCCAGGGAGGTCTGGTCACTGAAGCTTTCTTT. Translation: CASTQGGLVTEAFF.